The 25 T cell receptor beta chains reported below all come from one sample, sequenced in a study of CD8 T cells in ankylosing spondylitis. TCRdb fed the 5' RACE reads into MiXCR, producing one record per CDR3 protein. There are about 160,000 distinct CDR3 sequences in the sample; 15% to 20% occur only once, and about 7.8% lies in the top ten. The sequenced material came from blood, either unsorted or a sorted T cell fraction (not recorded which). The receptors originated from a male donor with ankylosing spondylitis or in good health (not recorded which).

In this sample, this clonotype turned up a few times. The CDR3 bases are TGCGCCAGCAGCCGAGGGACTTCCACAGATACGCAGTATTTT. This gives the protein CASSRGTSTDTQYF. The V gene is TRBV4-1, the J gene TRBJ2-3, with D perhaps TRBD2 (6 bases). The CDR3 runs to 14 residues. V was trimmed by 4 bases and J by 2 bases, leaving 10 bases between them. Per germline, CDR1 MGHRA and CDR2 YSYEKL.

The V and J genes are TRBV5-1 and TRBJ1-1, with TRBD1 matching 11 bases. The V segment lost 5 bases and the J segment 5 bases; nucleotides outside the gene matches: 5. In germline, CDR1 is SGHRS, CDR2 YFSETQ. The CDR3 loop spans 14 amino acids. This CDR3 is CASRWGTGGTEAFF. DNA for the CDR3: TGCGCCAGCAGATGGGGGACAGGGGGGACTGAAGCTTTCTTT.

This clonotype was seen more than once but under ten times. This chain joins TRBV27 and TRBJ2-4, with TRBD2 matching over 13 bases. CDR3 length: 15 amino acids. J gave up 8 bases and V 6 bases, and 7 bases lay outside the gene matches. Germline V gene data show CDR1 as MNHEY and CDR2 as SMNVEV (reference sequence). The CDR3, as DNA: TGTGCCAGCAGCCCTTGGACTAGCGGGAGTTACATTCAGTACTTC. Translating gives CASSPWTSGSYIQYF.

With respect to this clonotype: The junction differs from germline at one of its ends, possibly a read error. V gene TRBV12-3 or TRBV12-4 combines with J gene TRBJ1-5, with D possibly being TRBD1 (5 bases). This CDR3 has 13 amino acids. The CDR3 region is CASSSGERQRQHF. CDR3 sequence (DNA): TGTGCCAGCAGCTCGGGTGAGAGACAGCGCCAGCATTTT.

This sequence joins TRBV13 and TRBJ1-4; D ambiguous. This CDR3 has 11 residues. Germline CDR1 and CDR2: PRHDT and FYEKMQ (reference sequence). Trimming took off 7 bases at V and 3 bases at J, with 3 bases between the two ends. CDR3 sequence (DNA): TGTGCCAGCATCTCTAATGAAAAACTGTTTTTT. Residues: CASISNEKLFF.

Points on this clonotype: A much larger clone differs by one base, so this may be a read error. The rearrangement joins TRBV24-1 to TRBJ2-1; D is perhaps TRBD1 or TRBD2 (5 bases each). This CDR3 is 16 amino acids long. CDR1 and CDR2 from the germline V gene are KGHDR and SFDVKD. V gave up 5 bases and J gave up 2 bases, with 15 bases separating them. CDR3 nucleotides: TGTGCCACCAGTGGGGGGATAGAAGACACCTACAATGAGCAGTTCTTC. The encoded protein is CATSGGIEDTYNEQFF.

This clonotype was found a few times. The chain recombines TRBV30 with TRBJ1-4; D call uncertain. V lost 2 bases and J lost 3, with 13 bases in between. Germline lookup yields CDR1 GTSNPN and CDR2 SVGIG (reference sequence). The CDR3 length is 15 residues. The CDR3: CAWSIQQGSNEKLFF. The CDR3 DNA reads TGTGCCTGGAGTATCCAGCAAGGCTCTAATGAAAAACTGTTTTTT. The complete variable domain, with remaining parts taken from reference TRBV30 and TRBJ1-4, reads SQTIHQWPATLVQPVGSPLSLECTVEGTSNPNLYWYRQAAGRGLQLLFYSVGIGQISSEVPQNLSASRPQDRQFILSSKKLLLSDSGFYLCAWSIQQGSNEKLFFGSGTQLSVL.

This clonotype was seen only a few times. The chain carries TRBV28 and TRBJ2-2; tentative D call: TRBD2 (6 bases). Germline CDR1 reads MDHEN; CDR2 reads SYDVKM. The CDR3 has 16 residues. Trimming removed 9 bases from V and 2 bases from J, with 19 bases in between. The CDR3 loop is CASCFRGGVNTGELFF. CDR3 nucleotide sequence: TGTGCCAGTTGTTTTCGTGGCGGGGTCAACACCGGGGAGCTGTTTTTT.

This clonotype was counted ten times or more. The rearrangement uses TRBV28 and TRBJ2-1, with 10 bases lining up with TRBD1. Losses at the gene ends were 7 bases for V and 4 bases for J; bases not matched to a gene: 4. The CDR3 is made up of 14 amino acids. Germline V gene lookup returns CDR1 MDHEN and CDR2 SYDVKM. CDR3 bases: TGTGCCAGCATCCTGGGACAGGGGTACAATGAGCAGTTCTTC. This encodes CASILGQGYNEQFF. The full variable domain, with the rest looked up from reference TRBV28 and TRBJ2-1, is DVKVTQSSRYLVKRTGEKVFLECVQDMDHENMFWYRQDPGLGLRLIYFSYDVKMKEKGDIPEGYSVSREKKERFSLILESASTNQTSMYLCASILGQGYNEQFFGPGTRLTVL.

This clonotype was observed many times. This chain joins TRBV27 and TRBJ2-3; 8 nucleotides agree with TRBD1. Germline V gene data show CDR1 as MNHEY and CDR2 as SMNVEV (reference sequence). The CDR3 runs 14 residues. With V trimmed by 5 bases and J by 10 bases, 11 bases remained unmatched. Here the CDR3 reads CASSGWTGTSAQYF. In nucleotides, the CDR3 is TGTGCCAGCAGTGGATGGACAGGGACGTCTGCGCAGTATTTT.

This clonotype was detected many times. The gene calls are TRBV20-1 and TRBJ1-4, with 11 bases matching TRBD1. The CDR3 has 13 amino acids. Per germline, CDR1 DFQATT and CDR2 SNEGSKA (reference sequence). V was pared by 5 bases and J by 7 bases, with 3 bases of the junction left unmatched. The DNA of the CDR3 is TGCAGTGCTGCCGGGACAGGGGGTGAAAAACTGTTTTTT. It is translated as CSAAGTGGEKLFF.

Here the CDR3 DNA reads TGTGCCAGCAGTTTCGACAGGAACTATGGCTACACCTTC. Protein sequence: CASSFDRNYGYTF. V is TRBV28 and J is TRBJ1-2; possible D gene TRBD1, 6 bases. The CDR3 runs to 13 residues. Deletions cut 3 bases from V and 2 bases from J, with 7 bases between. CDR1 MDHEN and CDR2 SYDVKM come from the germline V gene.

This clonotype was detected many times. The CDR3 bases are TGCGCCAGCAGCTTGGGCGAGGGATACTATGGCTACACCTTC. It yields the protein CASSLGEGYYGYTF. This chain uses TRBV5-1 with TRBJ1-2; D remains unclear. Germline V gives CDR1 SGHRS, CDR2 YFSETQ. The CDR3 totals 14 residues. Trimming cost V 0 bases and J 3 bases, with 9 bases left between them.

J is TRBJ1-5 and V is TRBV20-1; 8 bases match TRBD1. After removal of 6 bases from V and 3 bases from J, the junction contained 7 bases not matched to a gene. Germline CDR1 reads DFQATT; CDR2 reads SNEGSKA (reference sequence). The CDR3 spans 14 residues. CDR3 coding DNA: TGCAGTGCATTGCCGACAGGGGCCAATCAGCCCCAGCATTTT. The encoded protein is CSALPTGANQPQHF.

This sequence joins TRBV30 and TRBJ1-6, with a possible D match to TRBD1 (5 bases). Looked up from germline, CDR1 is GTSNPN and CDR2 is SVGIG (reference sequence). The V end lost 0 bases, the J end lost 7 bases, and 7 bases lay between the germline ends. The CDR3 is 13 residues long. The CDR3 DNA reads TGTGCCTGGAGTGTGGGGCCCAATTCACCCCTCCACTTT. It yields the protein CAWSVGPNSPLHF.

This clonotype has at least ten counts. The rearrangement uses TRBV18 and TRBJ1-5; TRBD1 might be the D (5 bases). Germline V gene lookup returns CDR1 KGHSH and CDR2 LQKENI. V lost 5 bases to trimming and J lost 4 bases, with 12 bases between them. The CDR3 is made up of 14 amino acids. This chain's CDR3 is CASSVSGGNQPQHF. The DNA of the CDR3 is TGTGCCAGCTCAGTTTCTGGGGGGAATCAGCCCCAGCATTTT. The full variable domain, with the rest looked up from reference TRBV18 and TRBJ1-5, is NAGVMQNPRHLVRRRGQEARLRCSPMKGHSHVYWYRQLPEEGLKFMVYLQKENIIDESGMPKERFSAEFPKEGPSILRIQQVVRGDSAAYFCASSVSGGNQPQHFGDGTRLSIL.

This clonotype was counted ten times or more. V and J are TRBV2 and TRBJ2-3; D perhaps matches TRBD2 (6 bases). V lost 6 bases and J lost 1, with 11 bases in between. The germline V gene has CDR1 SNHLY and CDR2 FYNNEI. The CDR3 consists of 14 residues. In DNA, the CDR3 is TGTGCCAGCAGCCGACGGAGGGGCACAGATACGCAGTATTTT. Translation gives CASSRRRGTDTQYF.

The V and J genes are TRBV29-1 and TRBJ2-5; D not resolved. The CDR3 is 17 amino acids. V dropped 4 bases and J dropped 1 base, with 22 bases sitting between them. The germline V gene encodes CDR1 SQVTM and CDR2 ANQGSEA. The chain's CDR3 is CSVAPGSVRSGQETQYF. The CDR3, as DNA: TGCAGCGTTGCCCCCGGAAGCGTAAGGTCGGGCCAAGAGACCCAGTACTTC.

The genes are TRBV29-1 and TRBJ2-2; TRBD2 aligns across 7 bases. CDR3 size: 13 residues. With V trimmed by 4 bases and J by 3 bases, 2 bases remained unmatched. Germline V gives CDR1 SQVTM, CDR2 ANQGSEA. In DNA, the CDR3 is TGCAGCGTTGCGGGGGGTGACACCGGGGAGCTGTTTTTT. It yields the protein CSVAGGDTGELFF.

This rearrangement joins TRBV10-2 to TRBJ2-7; D may be TRBD2 (6 bases). The CDR3 loop spans 13 amino acids. Trimming removed 9 bases at V and 0 bases at J, with 12 bases between. Germline assignment: CDR1 WSHSY and CDR2 SAAADI. This chain's CDR3 is CASLAPSSYEQYF. The DNA for the CDR3 is TGCGCCAGTCTAGCGCCGAGCTCCTACGAGCAGTACTTC.

The rearrangement links TRBV28 to TRBJ2-7; 7 bases line up with TRBD2. Germline CDR1 is MDHEN and CDR2 is SYDVKM. The junction had 11 bases not matched to a gene; V was cut back by 8 bases and J by 4 bases. The CDR3 is made up of 14 amino acids. The CDR3 region is CASSYRSGGYEQYF. CDR3 coding DNA: TGTGCCAGCTCGTACCGATCGGGGGGATACGAGCAGTACTTC. The full variable domain, with the rest looked up from reference TRBV28 and TRBJ2-7, is DVKVTQSSRYLVKRTGEKVFLECVQDMDHENMFWYRQDPGLGLRLIYFSYDVKMKEKGDIPEGYSVSREKKERFSLILESASTNQTSMYLCASSYRSGGYEQYFGPGTRLTVT.

V gene TRBV29-1 combines with J gene TRBJ1-4; 8 positions agree with TRBD1. Trimming at V came to 1 base and at J to 3 bases, leaving 4 bases not matched to a gene. CDR1 is SQVTM and CDR2 is ANQGSEA in the germline V gene. The length of the CDR3 is 15 residues. The CDR3 protein is CSVEGLQGANEKLFF. The CDR3 nucleotides read TGCAGCGTTGAAGGCCTACAGGGGGCTAATGAAAAACTGTTTTTT. The full variable domain, with the rest looked up from reference TRBV29-1 and TRBJ1-4, is SAVISQKPSRDICQRGTSLTIQCQVDSQVTMMFWYRQQPGQSLTLIATANQGSEATYESGFVIDKFPISRPNLTFSTLTVSNMSPEDSSIYLCSVEGLQGANEKLFFGSGTQLSVL.

The table lists this clonotype with a few counts. The CDR3 protein is CASSVPPYTTSRSYNEQFF. The CDR3 DNA reads as TGTGCCAGCAGCGTCCCACCTTACACGACTAGCCGAAGCTACAATGAGCAGTTCTTC. The rearrangement links TRBV7-8 to TRBJ2-1; 7 bases line up with TRBD2. The length of the CDR3 is 19 residues. The germline gives CDR1 SGHVS, CDR2 FQNEAQ. V was pared by 5 bases and J by 3 bases, with 19 bases of the junction left unmatched.

For the CDR3, the DNA is TGTGCCACCAGTCCATTAGCCCTCGGGACTAGCGGGAGTGGGACCGGAGATACGCAGTATTTT. Amino acids: CATSPLALGTSGSGTGDTQYF. J is TRBJ2-3 and V is TRBV24-1; 14 bases map to TRBD2. The length of the CDR3 is 21 residues. The V segment lost 6 bases and the J segment 5 bases; nucleotides outside the gene matches: 21. Germline lookup yields CDR1 KGHDR and CDR2 SFDVKD.

This clonotype was picked up many times. The genes are TRBV20-1 and TRBJ2-5, with 9 bases lining up with TRBD2. J lost 4 bases, V lost 6 bases, and 3 bases had no gene match. CDR1 is DFQATT and CDR2 is SNEGSKA in the germline V gene (reference sequence). The length of the CDR3 is 12 residues. CDR3 nucleotides: TGCAGTGCCATTAGCGGGAGAGAGACCCAGTACTTC. Translation gives CSAISGRETQYF.